Included here is one T cell receptor (beta chain) sequence, with context. This clonotype has at least ten counts. Its antigen remains undetermined. Per-base quality was not reported, and no clone a single base away is much larger than it. The time point label on this specimen signifies: newly diagnosed GD, antithyroid drugs for less than 3 months. RNA was extracted from PBMCs in TRIzol for both TCR sequencing and RNA sequencing. Graves' disease was diagnosed according to American Thyroid Association guidelines. The patients came from an endocrinology department in Xi'an, China. Each patient gave around 9 milliliters of peripheral blood, collected in an EDTA anticoagulant tube. Ficoll Paque Plus density gradient separation was used to isolate PBMCs, and no further T cell sorting was performed. RNA quality was checked with an Agilent 2100 Bioanalyzer and agarose gel, and concentration with a NanoDrop 2000.

This record comes from a study of regulatory T cells in long-lasting Graves disease (dated by TCRdb to about 2021). Notes on the research overall: Newly diagnosed Graves' disease patients had taken antithyroid drugs for less than 3 months. A total of around 35 samples were covered by TCR sequencing, comprising roughly 13 persistent and around 20 newly diagnosed Graves' disease patients. This study used TCR sequencing and RNA sequencing of peripheral blood to compare persistent Graves' disease patients against newly diagnosed Graves' disease patients. The study was registered as a clinical trial and conducted in China. Overall study outcomes, separate from this receptor: Sequencing and analysis were limited to the TCR beta chain. Lower TCR Shannon entropy and fewer highly expanded clones were observed in persistent Graves' disease patients than in newly diagnosed patients, which suggested clonal expansion. Preferential use of TRBV28, TRBJ1-2 and TRBJ2-5 was observed in persistent disease, whereas TRBV20-1 and TRBJ2-1 were favored in newly diagnosed disease. Only peripheral blood was studied, because thyroid tissue, the primary lesion, was inaccessible. More public clonotypes were shared among persistent patients (under 3,000) than among newly diagnosed patients (approximately 1,000). The authors noted that the small sample size was a limitation that may lower accuracy.

Library prep was done by multiplex PCR. TCRdb names Illumina HiSeq 4000 as the instrument used. CDR3 regions were amplified by Arm-PCR with iRepertoire HTBI primers to construct TCR beta libraries. Gel purification was performed on PCR products prior to sequencing. Per the source publication's procedure: Gene usage analysis of CDR3 amino acid clonotypes used the 55 to 80 TRBV and around 13 TRBJ segments found across samples. COPE and FqMerger were used to merge the filtered high-quality paired reads into contigs. Contigs were aligned with BLAST to IMGT TRBV, TRBD and TRBJ reference genes, and CDR3 was defined per IMGT. Any clonotype with a frequency above 0.1% was counted as a highly expanded clone. Repertoire diversity was measured by Shannon entropy, and V-J evenness by the Gini coefficient. A clonotype found in more than one individual was treated as public. The raw public reads went through TCRdb reprocessing: fastp at Q25, MiXCR clone calling, in-frame beta chains kept. Rows are combined by CDR3 protein, so each entry shows the most common genes and DNA. For this entry, the V and J calls and clone size follow TCRdb and not the study's own pipeline. The sample table lists under 450,000 distinct CDR3 sequences, about 12% of them with a count of one. The top ten clonotypes cover 15% to 20% of the sample.

The trim is 6 bases for V and 10 bases for J, with a gap of 16 bases between the germline ends. CDR1 and CDR2 were assigned from the germline V gene as MNHEY and SVGEGT. CDR3 length: 13 amino acids, cysteine to phenylalanine. Just CDR3 DNA is preserved here, 39 bases in frame from base 1. This sample was shared with a second study, whose subject was T cells in Graves' hyperthyroidism and ophthalmopathy. The second study's authors report: Graves' hyperthyroidism was defined as stable when no progression to ophthalmopathy occurred over 18 months of follow-up. Hyperthyroidism patients were newly diagnosed, with disease duration under 2 months, and aged 18 to 65 years. Patients with uncontrolled infections, other autoimmune diseases, pregnancy or lactation were excluded. Diagnoses relied on clinical symptoms, serum thyroxine and TRAb, thyroid ultrasound and orbital computed tomography. A first-round RT-PCR of the TCR CDR3 used the HTBI primer set with the Qiagen OneStep RT-PCR kit. Most expanded thyroid clonotypes (frequency above 0.001) were also found in blood, which suggests that blood repertoires may mirror thyroid immune responses. A model built on a 13 V-J signature distinguished ophthalmopathy from stable hyperthyroidism, reaching 85% to 90% sensitivity and approximately 83% specificity in cross-validation and 80%/75% in testing. In validation, progression to ophthalmopathy was predicted by the model with 70.59% sensitivity and about 72% specificity, a median of approximately 6.5 months before onset. To identify TCR V-J signatures that set the groups apart, the researchers used a discovery cohort of 100 patients, made up of approximately 43 with Graves' ophthalmopathy and some 56 with stable Graves' hyperthyroidism. Whether ophthalmopathy could be predicted prospectively was tested in an independent validation cohort made up of some 20 hyperthyroidism patients plus 17 patients who later progressed to ophthalmopathy. The 100 or so discovery patients were randomly split 7:3 into training and test sets. In addition, the study compared T-cell repertoires in thyroid tissue and in blood from several Graves' hyperthyroidism patients. After sampling, hyperthyroidism patients received methimazole starting at 30 mg daily, and ophthalmopathy patients received high-dose intravenous methylprednisolone. Libraries were constructed in a second round of multiplex PCR, after which size selection and purification were performed. Paired-end sequencing of the libraries was performed with 100 bp reads on an Illumina HiSeq2000. SOAPnuke was used to process the raw data, removing reads that contained adapters or uncalled bases, had a mean Phred below 15, or lacked an exact match to the constant primer or identifier. High-quality paired reads were merged using COPE v1.2.5, and each unique nucleotide sequence was defined as a clonotype. MiTCR v1.1 was used to align the clonotypes against IMGT TRBV, TRBD and TRBJ reference segments. Only V-J combinations with frequency above 0.0001, covering 99.2% of repertoires, were analysed. A TCS score was defined as the ratio of F50 (clonal expansion) to E x V (chaos), with BLOSUM62-based TCRdist applied between CDR3 peptides within each V-J. Welch's t-statistics and random forest reduced some 510 V-J features to roughly 13, which were used in a naive Bayes classifier (R e1071). No statistical method was used to set the sample size in advance, and investigators knew the group allocation. The paper reports TCR Vbeta CDR3 sequencing of approximately 130 peripheral blood samples: some 41 ophthalmopathy, 70 to 85 hyperthyroidism and approximately 17 progressor patients.

Here the sequenced sample was peripheral blood mononuclear cells (PBMCs), taken at new diagnosis, from a patient treated with antithyroid drugs. The V and J genes are TRBV6-2 or TRBV6-3 and TRBJ2-1; the D gene identity is not certain. The receptor comes from a woman aged 18-29 years with Graves disease. Donor details come from another sample of the same person, matched by shared clones. The CDR3 region has the sequence CASSLWPLKEQFF. The DNA reads as follows: TGTGCCAGCAGCCTGTGGCCCCTCAAAGAGCAGTTCTTC.